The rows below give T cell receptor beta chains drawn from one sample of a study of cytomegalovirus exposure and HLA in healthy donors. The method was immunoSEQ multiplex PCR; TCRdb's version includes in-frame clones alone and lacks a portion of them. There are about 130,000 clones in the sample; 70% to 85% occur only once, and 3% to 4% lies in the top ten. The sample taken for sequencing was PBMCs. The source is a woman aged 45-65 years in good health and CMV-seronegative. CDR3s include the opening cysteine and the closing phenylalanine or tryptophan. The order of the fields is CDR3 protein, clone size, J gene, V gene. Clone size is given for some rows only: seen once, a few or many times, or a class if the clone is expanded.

CDR3aa: CASSDPTGANVLTF; abundance: -; j_gene: TRBJ2-6; v_gene: TRBV2
CDR3aa: CASSSPGTGGSSYEQYF; abundance: -; j_gene: -; v_gene: TRBV28
CDR3aa: CASSQPGGLNTGELFF; abundance: once; j_gene: TRBJ2-2; v_gene: TRBV9
CDR3aa: CASRAGGGIQVGQFF; abundance: -; j_gene: TRBJ2-1; v_gene: TRBV27
CDR3aa: CASSLGVAGGSDTQYF; abundance: -; j_gene: TRBJ2-3; v_gene: TRBV7-2
CDR3aa: CASSPIGTSGSVKKRNEQYF; abundance: -; j_gene: TRBJ2-7; v_gene: TRBV4-1
CDR3aa: CASSLGTHADTQYF; abundance: -; j_gene: TRBJ2-3; v_gene: TRBV5-6
CDR3aa: CASGYDRSYEQYF; abundance: -; j_gene: TRBJ2-7; v_gene: TRBV27
CDR3aa: CASSLAAGVDEQYF; abundance: -; j_gene: TRBJ2-7; v_gene: TRBV7-8
CDR3aa: CASSSVGETQYF; abundance: -; j_gene: TRBJ2-5; v_gene: TRBV19
CDR3aa: CASSMTSGILHEQYF; abundance: -; j_gene: TRBJ2-7; v_gene: TRBV19
CDR3aa: CSSSLIGGEYQETQYF; abundance: -; j_gene: TRBJ2-5; v_gene: TRBV7-9
CDR3aa: CASSLRDLHYNEQFF; abundance: -; j_gene: TRBJ2-1; v_gene: TRBV28
CDR3aa: CASSLYAGGSTDTQYF; abundance: -; j_gene: TRBJ2-3; v_gene: TRBV27
CDR3aa: CASSYSKGEHSPLHF; abundance: -; j_gene: TRBJ1-6; v_gene: TRBV6-6
CDR3aa: CSASRVGYTF; abundance: -; j_gene: TRBJ1-2; v_gene: TRBV20-1
CDR3aa: CASSLMAGTDTQYF; abundance: -; j_gene: TRBJ2-3; v_gene: TRBV7-3
CDR3aa: CASSLRPQPERYTF; abundance: -; j_gene: TRBJ1-2; v_gene: TRBV28
CDR3aa: CAINPGQGEEKLFF; abundance: -; j_gene: TRBJ1-4; v_gene: TRBV10-3
CDR3aa: CAWNNRDDQPQHF; abundance: few; j_gene: TRBJ1-5; v_gene: TRBV30
CDR3aa: CASSLLTGLSGNTIYF; abundance: -; j_gene: TRBJ1-3; v_gene: TRBV28
CDR3aa: CAISDGQGNTEAFF; abundance: -; j_gene: TRBJ1-1; v_gene: TRBV10-3
CDR3aa: CASSGIGLAGGETQYF; abundance: -; j_gene: TRBJ2-5; v_gene: TRBV27
CDR3aa: CASMEGLPYQETQYF; abundance: -; j_gene: TRBJ2-5; v_gene: TRBV2
CDR3aa: CASSLFAGVAGELFF; abundance: many; j_gene: TRBJ2-2; v_gene: TRBV27
CDR3aa: CASSQDGYQGLAKNIQYF; abundance: -; j_gene: TRBJ2-4; v_gene: TRBV14
CDR3aa: CASSFDRPANYGYTF; abundance: -; j_gene: TRBJ1-2; v_gene: TRBV5-4
CDR3aa: CASSSTGTNTEAFF; abundance: -; j_gene: TRBJ1-1; v_gene: TRBV5-4
CDR3aa: CASSPGSTDTQYF; abundance: -; j_gene: TRBJ2-3; v_gene: TRBV9
CDR3aa: CASSLVEGYEQYF; abundance: -; j_gene: TRBJ2-7; v_gene: TRBV7-8
CDR3aa: CASSLVANEQFF; abundance: -; j_gene: TRBJ2-1; v_gene: TRBV7-9
CDR3aa: CASTKTGGGTEAFF; abundance: -; j_gene: TRBJ1-1; v_gene: TRBV5-1
CDR3aa: CASNYGQLNTEAFF; abundance: -; j_gene: TRBJ1-1; v_gene: TRBV5-4
CDR3aa: CASSRVSNQPQHF; abundance: -; j_gene: TRBJ1-5; v_gene: TRBV6-5
CDR3aa: CATQGLAEYEQYF; abundance: -; j_gene: TRBJ2-7; v_gene: TRBV2
CDR3aa: CASSQDLGRGGDEQYF; abundance: -; j_gene: TRBJ2-7; v_gene: TRBV4-2
CDR3aa: CASTPGTSGNNEQFF; abundance: -; j_gene: TRBJ2-1; v_gene: TRBV28
CDR3aa: CSATTNEKLFF; abundance: -; j_gene: TRBJ1-4; v_gene: TRBV29-1
CDR3aa: CAGRRTGTNQPQHF; abundance: -; j_gene: TRBJ1-5; v_gene: TRBV19
CDR3aa: CASSLGTSEQETQYF; abundance: -; j_gene: TRBJ2-5; v_gene: TRBV7-3
CDR3aa: CASSLAPLGPSGNTIYF; abundance: -; j_gene: TRBJ1-3; v_gene: TRBV7-9
CDR3aa: CASGQGSYNEQFF; abundance: -; j_gene: TRBJ2-1; v_gene: TRBV7-3
CDR3aa: CASSLQAGGRAEQFF; abundance: -; j_gene: TRBJ2-1; v_gene: TRBV27
CDR3aa: CSSSGGWTSGRSSYNEQFF; abundance: -; j_gene: TRBJ2-1; v_gene: TRBV7-9
CDR3aa: CASSYRTSGASYNEQFF; abundance: -; j_gene: TRBJ2-1; v_gene: TRBV5-4
CDR3aa: CAIRLAGSYEQYF; abundance: -; j_gene: TRBJ2-7; v_gene: TRBV10-3
CDR3aa: CAWGRTGAEAFF; abundance: few; j_gene: TRBJ1-1; v_gene: TRBV30
CDR3aa: CASSGLGDPKKAFF; abundance: -; j_gene: TRBJ1-1; v_gene: TRBV28
CDR3aa: CASSPFREGTEQFF; abundance: -; j_gene: TRBJ2-1; v_gene: TRBV14
CDR3aa: CASSPAGSRDYGNTIYF; abundance: -; j_gene: TRBJ1-3; v_gene: TRBV5-1
CDR3aa: CASSPGAGVGAFF; abundance: -; j_gene: TRBJ1-1; v_gene: TRBV27
CDR3aa: CASSLTVNTEAFF; abundance: -; j_gene: TRBJ1-1; v_gene: TRBV7-3
CDR3aa: CASSLGDSTNYGYTF; abundance: -; j_gene: TRBJ1-2; v_gene: TRBV7-6
CDR3aa: CASSLAARGYTF; abundance: -; j_gene: TRBJ1-2; v_gene: TRBV28
CDR3aa: CASSLGSSGSRDEQFF; abundance: -; j_gene: TRBJ2-1; v_gene: TRBV5-4
CDR3aa: CASSHVAGEGEQYF; abundance: -; j_gene: TRBJ2-7; v_gene: TRBV7-9
CDR3aa: CASSLHTYEQYF; abundance: -; j_gene: TRBJ2-7; v_gene: TRBV7-2